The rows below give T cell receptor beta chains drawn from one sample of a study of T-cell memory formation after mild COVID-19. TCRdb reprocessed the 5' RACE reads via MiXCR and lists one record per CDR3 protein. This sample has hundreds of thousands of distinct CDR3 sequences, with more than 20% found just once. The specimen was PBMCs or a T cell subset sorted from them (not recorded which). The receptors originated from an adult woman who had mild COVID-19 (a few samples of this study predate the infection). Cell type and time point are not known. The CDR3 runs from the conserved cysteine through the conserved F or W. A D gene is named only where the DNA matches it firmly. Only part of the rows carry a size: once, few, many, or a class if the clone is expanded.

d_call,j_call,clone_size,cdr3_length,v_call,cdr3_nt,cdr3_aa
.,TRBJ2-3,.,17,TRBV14,TGTGCCAGCAGCCTTGGGGGAATAGGGGTCTTTACAGATACGCAGTATTTT,CASSLGGIGVFTDTQYF
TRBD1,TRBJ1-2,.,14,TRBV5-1,TGCGCCAGCAGCACAGGACAGGGGGAGTATGGCTACACCTTC,CASSTGQGEYGYTF
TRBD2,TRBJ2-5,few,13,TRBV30,TGTGCCTGGAGGGCCGGGGGGCAAGAGACCCAGTACTTC,CAWRAGGQETQYF
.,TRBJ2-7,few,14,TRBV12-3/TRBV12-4,TGTGCCAGCAGTAACCAAGACTGGGGATACGAGCAGTACTTC,CASSNQDWGYEQYF
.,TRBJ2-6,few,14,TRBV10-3,TGTGCCGCATCCCCTCAGACTGGGGCCAACGTCCTGACTTTC,CAASPQTGANVLTF
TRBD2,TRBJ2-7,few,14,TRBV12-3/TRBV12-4,TGTGCCAGCAGCATAGCGGGGCCTGCCTACGAGCAGTACTTC,CASSIAGPAYEQYF
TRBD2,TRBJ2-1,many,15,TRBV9,TGTGCCAGCAGCTTGACTAGCGGGGATTACAATGAGCAGTTCTTC,CASSLTSGDYNEQFF
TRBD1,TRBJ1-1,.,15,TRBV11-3,TGTGCCAGCAGCCCGGGACAGGGGGCGTTGGCTGAAGCTTTCTTT,CASSPGQGALAEAFF
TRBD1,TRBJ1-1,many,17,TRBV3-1,TGTGCCAGCAGCCAAGAAAGAAAACCAGGGGGCTTGACTGAAGCTTTCTTT,CASSQERKPGGLTEAFF
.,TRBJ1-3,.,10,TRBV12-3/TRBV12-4,TGTGCCAGCAGTAGAAACACCATATATTTT,CASSRNTIYF
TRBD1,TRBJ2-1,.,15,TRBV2,TGTGCCAGCAGTGATTATCTGACAGGGCTGAATGAGCAGTTCTTC,CASSDYLTGLNEQFF
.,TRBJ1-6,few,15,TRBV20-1,TGCAGTGCTAGAGATTCGGCCGCCCGTCGGTCACCCCTCCACTTT,CSARDSAARRSPLHF
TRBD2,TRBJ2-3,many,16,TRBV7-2,TGTGCCAGCAGCTTTCCGACTAGCGGGAGAGGATGGGCGCAGTATTTT,CASSFPTSGRGWAQYF
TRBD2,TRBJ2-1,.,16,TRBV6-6,TGTGCCAGCACGGATAGCGGGGGGGGCTCCTACAATGAGCAGTTCTTC,CASTDSGGGSYNEQFF
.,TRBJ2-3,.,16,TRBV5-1,TGCGCCAGCAGCTTGAGGGAACTACGTAGCACAGATACGCAGTATTTT,CASSLRELRSTDTQYF
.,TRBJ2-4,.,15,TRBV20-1,TGCAGTGCTAGCGGGACACCTATAGCCAAAAACATTCAGTACTTC,CSASGTPIAKNIQYF
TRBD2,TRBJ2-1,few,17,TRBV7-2,TGTGCCAGCAGCTTAGGACTAGCAGGGCTATCCTACAATGAGCAGTTCTTC,CASSLGLAGLSYNEQFF
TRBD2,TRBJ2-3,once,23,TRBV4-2,TGTGCCAGCAGCCAAGACGCCGCTGGGTCCGGGGGACTAGCGGGAGCGAACACAGATACGCAGTATTTT,CASSQDAAGSGGLAGANTDTQYF
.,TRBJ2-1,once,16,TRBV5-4,TGTGCCAGCAGCCCCGTTGGGAGTCTGGGGGATGGTGAGCAGTTCTTC,CASSPVGSLGDGEQFF
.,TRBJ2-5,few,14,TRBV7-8,TGTGCCAGCAGCCAAACGTTGAGGTCAGAGACCCAGTACTTC,CASSQTLRSETQYF
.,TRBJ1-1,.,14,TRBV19,TGTGCCAGTAGTATCTTCGGGGGGAACACTGAAGCTTTCTTT,CASSIFGGNTEAFF
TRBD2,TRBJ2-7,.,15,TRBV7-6,TGTGCCAGCGCAACCGGGAGGGACACGTCCTACGAGCAGTACTTC,CASATGRDTSYEQYF
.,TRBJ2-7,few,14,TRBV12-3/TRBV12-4,TGTGCCAGCAGTTTAGCCGGGTTATCCTACGAGCAGTACTTC,CASSLAGLSYEQYF
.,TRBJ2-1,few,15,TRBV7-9,TGTGCCAGCAGCCCTGGGGGGGGCGCCTACGATGAGCAGTTCTTC,CASSPGGGAYDEQFF
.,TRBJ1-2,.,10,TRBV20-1,TGCAGTGCCCGAGGGGGGGGCTACACCTTC,CSARGGGYTF
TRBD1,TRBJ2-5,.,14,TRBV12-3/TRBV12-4,TGTGCCAGCAGGTTGACAGGGTACCAAGAGACCCAGTACTTC,CASRLTGYQETQYF
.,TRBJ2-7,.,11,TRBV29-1,TGCAGCCCAGGGTGCTTTTGGGAGCAGTACTTC,CSPGCFWEQYF
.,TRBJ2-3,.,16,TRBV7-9,TGTGCCAGCAGAAACGAAGGGGGATGGGGCACAGATACGCAGTATTTT,CASRNEGGWGTDTQYF
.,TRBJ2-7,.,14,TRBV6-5,TGTGCCAGCAGCAAACGGGACGGTTCCTACGAGCAGTACTTC,CASSKRDGSYEQYF
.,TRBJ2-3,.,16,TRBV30,TGTGCCTGGAGTGTACTGGGCGGGGCCCTTGTTGATACGCAGTATTTT,CAWSVLGGALVDTQYF
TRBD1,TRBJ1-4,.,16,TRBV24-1,TGTGCCACCAGTGACTACTCGGGACAGGGGAATGAAAAACTGTTTTTT,CATSDYSGQGNEKLFF
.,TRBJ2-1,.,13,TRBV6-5,TGTGCCAGCAGTTACCCCGGGGCCGCGGAGCAGTTCTTC,CASSYPGAAEQFF
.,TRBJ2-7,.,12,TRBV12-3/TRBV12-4,TGTGCCAGCAGCTTGATATACTACGAGCAGTACTTC,CASSLIYYEQYF
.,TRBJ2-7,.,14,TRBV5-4,TGTGCCAGCAGCTTCGAGGGATACTCCTACGAGCAGTACTTC,CASSFEGYSYEQYF
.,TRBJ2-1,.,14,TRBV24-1,TGTGCCACCAGTGATGCGGACTACTACAATGAGCAGTTCTTC,CATSDADYYNEQFF
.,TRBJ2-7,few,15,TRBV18,TGTGCCAGCTCACCTCCTTCAGGGAGCCGCTACGAGCAGTACTTC,CASSPPSGSRYEQYF
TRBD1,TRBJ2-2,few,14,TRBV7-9,TGTGCCAGCAGCGGGGACAGCGACACCGGGGAGCTGTTTTTT,CASSGDSDTGELFF
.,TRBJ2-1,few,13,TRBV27,TGTGCCAGCAGTTCCTCAGACTACAATGAGCAGTTCTTC,CASSSSDYNEQFF